This T cell receptor beta chain originates from a study of cytomegalovirus exposure and HLA in healthy donors. Regarding the study as a whole: Follow-up analysis seemed to connect common viral pathogens with several of the most significant clusters identified. In a later analysis, TCR beta V- and J-gene trimming showed a link to a missense DCLRE1C variant.

Germline CDR1 is MNHEY and CDR2 is SMNVEV (reference sequence). The CDR3 has 15 residues. V lost 4 bases to trimming and J lost 1 base, with 10 bases between them. With regard to this clone: Its target is not known.

Donors in the study were healthy people who gave bone marrow. The PCR used 60 Vbeta and 13 Jbeta primers. Produced via immunoSEQ multiplex PCR; TCRdb's table is partial and in-frame only. Among some 100,000 clones listed, more than 60% were seen once. Sequencing was carried out using PBMCs. This clonotype originated in a female donor in good health and CMV-seronegative. This chain connects TRBV27 to TRBJ1-4; D is perhaps TRBD1 (6 bases). The CDR3 reads CASSSGQQTNEKLFF. In nucleotides, the CDR3 is TGTGCCAGCAGTTCCGGACAGCAAACTAATGAAAAACTGTTTTTT.